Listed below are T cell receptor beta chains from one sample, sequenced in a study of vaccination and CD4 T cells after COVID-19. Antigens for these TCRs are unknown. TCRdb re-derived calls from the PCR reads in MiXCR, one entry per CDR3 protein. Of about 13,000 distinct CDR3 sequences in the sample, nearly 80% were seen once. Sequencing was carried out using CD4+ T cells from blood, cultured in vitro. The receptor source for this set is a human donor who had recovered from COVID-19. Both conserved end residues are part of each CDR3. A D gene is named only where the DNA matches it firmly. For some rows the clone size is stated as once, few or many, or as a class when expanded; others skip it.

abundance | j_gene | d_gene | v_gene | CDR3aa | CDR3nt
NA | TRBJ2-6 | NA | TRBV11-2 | CASSLLRGTTRANVLTF | TGTGCCAGCAGCTTACTCCGGGGGACCACTCGGGCCAACGTCCTGACTTTC
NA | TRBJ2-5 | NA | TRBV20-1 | CSALPGETQYF | TGCAGTGCTCTCCCGGGGGAGACCCAGTACTTC
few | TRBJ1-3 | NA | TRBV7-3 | CASSSSDSVFSGNTIYF | TGTGCCAGCAGCTCATCGGACTCGGTCTTCTCTGGAAACACCATATATTTT
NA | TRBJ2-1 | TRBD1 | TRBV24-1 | CATSALGQGLENEQFF | TGTGCCACCAGTGCCTTAGGACAGGGTCTGGAAAATGAGCAGTTCTTC
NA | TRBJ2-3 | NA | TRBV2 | CASTPRMATDTQYF | TGTGCCAGCACCCCCCGTATGGCCACAGATACGCAGTATTTT
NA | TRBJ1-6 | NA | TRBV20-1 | CSASPVRNSPLHF | TGCAGTGCTAGCCCCGTGAGGAATTCACCCCTCCACTTT
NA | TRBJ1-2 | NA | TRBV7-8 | CASSLGKSVYGYTF | TGTGCCAGCAGCTTAGGCAAAAGCGTCTATGGCTACACCTTC
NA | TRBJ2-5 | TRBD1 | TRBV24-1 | CATSGGPGQGVKKTQYF | TGTGCCACCAGTGGCGGACCCGGACAGGGAGTAAAGAAGACCCAGTACTTC
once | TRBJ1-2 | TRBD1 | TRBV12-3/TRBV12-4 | CASSLATGGYGYTF | TGTGCCAGCAGTTTAGCGACAGGGGGCTATGGCTACACCTTC
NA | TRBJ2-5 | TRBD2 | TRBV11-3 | CASSSREGQETQYF | TGTGCCAGCAGCTCGCGGGAGGGCCAGGAGACCCAGTACTTC
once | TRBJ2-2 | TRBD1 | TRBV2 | CASSGQGAGELFF | TGTGCCAGCAGTGGACAGGGGGCCGGGGAGCTGTTTTTT
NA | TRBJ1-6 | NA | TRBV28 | CASSLQVTPLHF | TGTGCCAGCAGTCTCCAGGTCACACCCCTCCACTTT
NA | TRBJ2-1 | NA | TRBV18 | CASSGAEQFF | TGTGCCAGCTCAGGGGCTGAGCAGTTCTTC
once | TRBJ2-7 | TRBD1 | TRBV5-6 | CASSLRGTGRYEQYF | TGTGCCAGCAGCCTTCGAGGGACAGGGAGGTACGAGCAGTACTTC
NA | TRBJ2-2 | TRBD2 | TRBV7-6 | CASREAGGFTGELFF | TGTGCCAGCAGGGAAGCGGGAGGGTTTACCGGGGAGCTGTTTTTT
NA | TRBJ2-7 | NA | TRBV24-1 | CAPLAFGSYEQYF | TGTGCCCCCCTAGCCTTTGGGTCCTACGAGCAGTACTTC
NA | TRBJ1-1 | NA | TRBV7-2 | CASSPILTNTEAFF | TGTGCCAGCAGCCCGATCCTTACGAACACTGAAGCTTTCTTT
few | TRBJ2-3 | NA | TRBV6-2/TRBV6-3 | CASSTGDDTDTQYF | TGTGCCAGCAGTACGGGGGACGACACAGATACGCAGTATTTT
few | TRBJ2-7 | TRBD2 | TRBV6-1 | CASSGSGSSYEQYF | TGTGCCAGCAGTGGTAGCGGGAGCTCCTACGAGCAGTACTTC
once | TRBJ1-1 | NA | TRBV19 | CASSRGQQGAFF | TGTGCCAGTAGTAGAGGACAGCAAGGAGCTTTCTTT
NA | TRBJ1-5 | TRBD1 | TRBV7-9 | CASSLGDRGRGSNQPQHF | TGTGCCAGCAGCTTAGGGGACAGGGGGCGAGGTAGCAATCAGCCCCAGCATTTT
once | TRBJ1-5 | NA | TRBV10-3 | CAISDGGWGQPQHF | TGTGCCATCAGTGATGGGGGGTGGGGTCAGCCCCAGCATTTT
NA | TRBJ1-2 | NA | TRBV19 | CATSFRAGYGYTF | TGTGCCACCAGTTTCCGGGCAGGGTATGGCTACACCTTC
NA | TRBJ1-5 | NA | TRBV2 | CASSVQAEGQPQHF | TGTGCCAGCAGCGTACAGGCTGAGGGTCAGCCCCAGCATTTT
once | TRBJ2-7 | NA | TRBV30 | CAWSRQMTYEQYF | TGTGCCTGGAGTCGACAGATGACCTACGAGCAGTACTTC
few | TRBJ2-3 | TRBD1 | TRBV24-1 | CATSPRDRGGADTQYF | TGTGCCACCAGTCCTAGGGACAGGGGGGGCGCAGATACGCAGTATTTT
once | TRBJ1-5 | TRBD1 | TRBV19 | CASSSIQGGNQPQHF | TGTGCCAGTAGTTCGATACAGGGGGGCAATCAGCCCCAGCATTTT
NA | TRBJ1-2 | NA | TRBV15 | CATSVQDRGAYGYTF | TGTGCCACCAGCGTACAGGATAGAGGGGCCTATGGCTACACCTTC
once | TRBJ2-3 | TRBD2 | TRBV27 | CASSLTSGSTDTQYF | TGTGCCAGCAGTTTGACTAGCGGGAGCACAGATACGCAGTATTTT
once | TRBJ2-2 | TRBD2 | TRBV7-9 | CASSRGLAGGPGELFF | TGTGCCAGCAGCCGGGGACTAGCGGGAGGGCCCGGGGAGCTGTTTTTT
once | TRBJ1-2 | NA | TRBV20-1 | CSAREGGLVGYTF | TGCAGTGCTAGAGAGGGGGGGTTGGTTGGCTACACCTTC
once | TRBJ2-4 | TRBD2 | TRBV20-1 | CSFNRGRGLAEGRLAKNIQYF | TGCAGTTTTAACAGGGGGAGAGGACTAGCGGAGGGGAGACTAGCCAAAAACATTCAGTACTTC
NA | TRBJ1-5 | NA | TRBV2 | CASMRDSNQPQHF | TGTGCCAGCATGAGGGATAGCAATCAGCCCCAGCATTTT
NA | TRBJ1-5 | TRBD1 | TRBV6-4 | CASSPDRASNQPQHF | TGTGCCAGCAGCCCCGACAGGGCAAGCAATCAGCCCCAGCATTTT
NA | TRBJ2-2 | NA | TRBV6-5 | CASSYSPGVNTGELFF | TGTGCCAGCAGTTACTCTCCAGGGGTGAACACCGGGGAGCTGTTTTTT
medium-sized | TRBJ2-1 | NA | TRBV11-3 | CASGGPASNEQFF | TGTGCCAGCGGGGGGCCAGCGAGCAATGAGCAGTTCTTC
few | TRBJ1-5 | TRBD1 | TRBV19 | CASKGQGGQRYQPQHF | TGTGCCAGTAAAGGGCAGGGGGGCCAGCGATATCAGCCCCAGCATTTT
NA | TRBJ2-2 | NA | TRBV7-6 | CASSLGLSGELFF | TGTGCCAGCAGCTTAGGACTTTCCGGGGAGCTGTTTTTT
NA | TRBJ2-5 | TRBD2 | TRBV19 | CASSILFQTSGTGGIETQYF | TGTGCCAGTAGTATTCTCTTCCAGACTAGCGGGACTGGGGGTATAGAGACCCAGTACTTC
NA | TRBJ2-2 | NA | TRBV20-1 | CSARKQSAGELFF | TGCAGTGCTAGAAAACAGTCCGCCGGGGAGCTGTTTTTT
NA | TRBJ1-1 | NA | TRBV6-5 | CASSYRGGAFF | TGTGCCAGCAGTTACAGGGGGGGAGCTTTCTTT
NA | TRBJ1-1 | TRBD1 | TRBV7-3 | CASSPTGGLTEAFF | TGTGCCAGCAGCCCCACAGGGGGCCTCACTGAAGCTTTCTTT
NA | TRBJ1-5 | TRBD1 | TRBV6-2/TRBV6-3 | CASSPRTGGYQPQHF | TGTGCCAGCAGTCCACGCACAGGGGGATATCAGCCCCAGCATTTT
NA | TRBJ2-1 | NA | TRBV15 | CATSRVGTSYNEQFF | TGTGCCACCAGCAGAGTTGGGACTTCCTACAATGAGCAGTTCTTC
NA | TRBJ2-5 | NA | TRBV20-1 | CSAPRGVEQETQYF | TGCAGTGCGCCCCGAGGGGTTGAGCAAGAGACCCAGTACTTC
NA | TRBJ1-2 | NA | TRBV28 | CASSLSGTGIGYTF | TGTGCCAGCAGTTTGTCCGGGACCGGGATAGGCTACACCTTC
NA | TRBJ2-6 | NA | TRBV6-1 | CASSRDSSGANVLTF | TGTGCCAGCAGCCGCGACAGCTCTGGGGCCAACGTCCTGACTTTC
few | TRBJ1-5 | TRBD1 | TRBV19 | CASRETGNSNQPQHF | TGTGCCAGTAGGGAGACAGGGAACAGCAATCAGCCCCAGCATTTT
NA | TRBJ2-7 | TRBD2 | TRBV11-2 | CASSPGLADAYEQYF | TGTGCCAGCAGCCCGGGACTAGCGGATGCCTACGAGCAGTACTTC
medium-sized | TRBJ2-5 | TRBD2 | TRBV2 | CATGTSGRRGTQYF | TGTGCCACCGGGACTAGCGGGAGGCGGGGGACCCAGTACTTC
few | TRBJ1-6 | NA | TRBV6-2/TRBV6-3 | CATSDGGSSPLHF | TGTGCCACCTCGGACGGTGGATCATCACCCCTCCACTTT
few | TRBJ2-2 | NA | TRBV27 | CASSLRNRPNTGELFF | TGTGCCAGCAGTTTGAGAAATAGACCGAACACCGGGGAGCTGTTTTTT
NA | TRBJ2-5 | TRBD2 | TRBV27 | CASSLGLAGGRGQETQYF | TGTGCCAGCAGTTTAGGCCTAGCGGGAGGGCGGGGGCAAGAGACCCAGTACTTC
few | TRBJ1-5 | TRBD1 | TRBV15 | CATSRDTHKTGGSQPQHF | TGTGCCACCAGCAGAGACACGCACAAGACAGGGGGTAGTCAGCCCCAGCATTTT